These 24 T cell receptor beta chains originate from one sample sequenced in a study of T cell changes during pregnancy in multiple sclerosis. TCRdb's table, derived via immunoSEQ multiplex PCR, lists solely in-frame clones and lacks some. The sample lists about 52,000 clones; around 90% were seen once. The sequencing here drew on CD4+ T cells from peripheral blood mononuclear cells, taken before pregnancy. The receptors were gathered from a female donor with multiple sclerosis, enrolled in a pregnancy study.

The genes are TRBV30 and TRBJ1-6, with D tentatively TRBD1 (6 bases). The CDR3 extends over 17 amino acids. Germline V lookup: CDR1 GTSNPN, CDR2 SVGIG (reference sequence). The V gene lost 1 base and the J gene lost 5 bases, with 18 bases spanning the gap. The CDR3 spells CAWSGMQSTGDNSPLHF. The CDR3 DNA sequence: TGTGCCTGGAGTGGAATGCAATCGACAGGAGATAATTCACCCCTCCACTTT.

The chain employs TRBV19 and TRBJ2-1; 7 nucleotides line up with TRBD1. Looked up from germline, CDR1 is LNHDA and CDR2 is SQIVND (reference sequence). Trimming cost V 3 bases and J 15 bases; bases outside gene matches: 14. This CDR3 comprises 14 residues. CDR3 in DNA: TGTGCCAGTAGTATCTCAACAGGGGACACCGTTCTGTTCTTC. It translates to CASSISTGDTVLFF.

The CDR3 sequence is CASSLVPGDAETQYF. CDR3 DNA sequence: TGCGCCAGCAGCTTGGTCCCGGGGGACGCGGAGACCCAGTACTTC. This chain uses TRBV5-1 with TRBJ2-5; D may be TRBD2 (6 bases). The CDR3 runs 15 residues. Trimming removed 0 bases at V and 5 bases at J, with 14 bases between. In germline, CDR1 is SGHRS, CDR2 YFSETQ.

The J gene is TRBJ1-1, the V gene TRBV5-1, with 9 bases matching TRBD1. The length of the CDR3 is 16 residues. Looked up from germline, CDR1 is SGHRS and CDR2 is YFSETQ. J lost 4 bases, V lost 3 bases, and 10 bases had no gene match. CDR3 in amino acids: CASSSPLGTGSTEAFF. CDR3 nucleotides: TGCGCCAGCAGCTCCCCCCTAGGGACAGGGAGCACTGAAGCTTTCTTT.

The genes are TRBV7-2 and TRBJ1-5; D call uncertain. The germline V and J ends were trimmed by 5 bases and 6 bases, with 20 bases remaining between them. Per the germline V gene, CDR1 is SGHTA and CDR2 is FQGNSA. This CDR3 has 16 amino acids. This CDR3 is CASSLRTNTRGQPQHF. Written as DNA, the CDR3 is TGTGCCAGCAGCCTCCGGACCAATACCCGGGGTCAGCCCCAGCATTTT.

This chain joins TRBV4-1 and TRBJ2-1; the match to TRBD1 covers 8 bases. Trimming cost V 4 bases and J 4 bases; bases outside gene matches: 9. Germline V CDR1 and CDR2: MGHRA, YSYEKL. The CDR3 is 16 residues long. CDR3 DNA sequence: TGCGCCAGCAGCCTACAAGACAGGGGAGGATACAATGAGCAGTTCTTC. It translates to CASSLQDRGGYNEQFF.

The V gene is TRBV6-1, the J gene TRBJ1-1; tentative D call: TRBD1 (5 bases). V lost 2 bases, J lost 1 base, and 8 bases lay in between. The germline CDR1 and CDR2 sequences are MNHNS and SASEGT. This CDR3 has 14 residues. In nucleotides, the CDR3 is TGTGCCAGCAGTGAATGGGGCAAGAACACTGAAGCTTTCTTT. Protein product: CASSEWGKNTEAFF.

The chain joins TRBV28 to TRBJ1-3; possible D gene TRBD1, 5 bases. Germline V CDR1 and CDR2: MDHEN, SYDVKM. V lost 6 bases and J 3 bases, leaving 12 bases between the germline ends. This CDR3 is built from 14 residues. The CDR3 here is CASSGGADGNTIYF. The CDR3 coding sequence is TGTGCCAGCAGCGGGGGAGCGGATGGAAACACCATATATTTT.

The CDR3: CAWTVGLAGLETQYF. DNA for the CDR3: TGTGCCTGGACAGTCGGACTAGCGGGCCTAGAGACCCAGTACTTC. The chain links TRBV30 to TRBJ2-5; 11 bases align to TRBD2. CDR1 is GTSNPN, CDR2 SVGIG, per germline (reference sequence). This CDR3 is 15 amino acids long. Losses at the gene ends were 4 bases for V and 4 bases for J; bases not matched to a gene: 8.

This chain's CDR3 is CASSSTGYQETQYF. The CDR3 nucleotides read TGTGCCAGCAGTTCAACAGGGTACCAAGAGACCCAGTACTTC. The rearrangement links TRBV6-1 to TRBJ2-5; D is possibly TRBD1 (6 bases). The germline V gene has CDR1 MNHNS and CDR2 SASEGT. CDR3 length: 14 residues. The V and J ends lost 5 bases and 0 bases respectively, with 10 bases between them.

The chain carries TRBV5-1 and TRBJ2-1, with D maybe TRBD2 (6 bases). The CDR3 is made up of 16 amino acids. V shed 0 bases and J shed 6 bases, with 16 bases lying between them. Germline CDR1 and CDR2: SGHRS and YFSETQ. The CDR3 DNA reads as TGCGCCAGCAGCTTGGTCTCGGGGGTTCCGGCCAATGAGCAGTTCTTC. Protein: CASSLVSGVPANEQFF.

This clone has only a few counts. The chain uses TRBV2 and TRBJ2-7; 7 nucleotides match TRBD1. Per the germline V gene, CDR1 is SNHLY and CDR2 is FYNNEI. V gave up 2 bases and J gave up 5 bases; unmatched junction bases: 6. The CDR3 has 14 amino acids. CDR3 sequence: CASSENRGGNEQYF. The CDR3 bases are TGTGCCAGCAGTGAAAACAGGGGTGGTAACGAGCAGTACTTC.

This clone was found a few times. This chain links TRBV27 with TRBJ1-1; 10 bases are a match to TRBD1. This CDR3 comprises 17 residues. The junction had 11 bases not matched to a gene; V was cut back by 6 bases and J by 1 base. Per germline, CDR1 MNHEY and CDR2 SMNVEV (reference sequence). The CDR3 loop is CASRRIRDRGSNTEAFF. The CDR3 region has the DNA TGTGCCAGCAGGCGAATCCGGGACAGGGGCTCGAACACTGAAGCTTTCTTT.

The chain combines TRBV5-5 with TRBJ2-6; tentatively, D is TRBD1 (5 bases). V lost 0 bases to trimming and J lost 0 bases, with 10 bases between them. The length of the CDR3 is 17 residues. Germline V CDR1 and CDR2: SGHKS, YYEKEE (reference sequence). CDR3 in amino acids: CASSLVQGSSGANVLTF. The CDR3 nucleotides read TGTGCCAGCAGCTTGGTTCAGGGAAGCTCTGGGGCCAACGTCCTGACTTTC.

The CDR3 nucleotides are TGTGCCAGCAGCTTAGGAACGGCGGGAGAGCAGTACTTC. Translating gives CASSLGTAGEQYF. V gene TRBV13 combines with J gene TRBJ2-7; possibly TRBD2 for D (6 bases). Trimming removed 0 bases at V and 7 bases at J, with 10 bases between. This CDR3 is built from 13 residues. Germline CDR1 PRHDT, CDR2 FYEKMQ (reference sequence).

DNA of the CDR3: TGCGCCAGCAGCCGGGGACAGACCCCCTACGAGCAGTACTTC. Protein: CASSRGQTPYEQYF. The chain is built from TRBV5-1 and TRBJ2-7; 7 nucleotides match TRBD1. V lost 4 bases, J lost 2 bases, and 6 bases stayed unmatched. The CDR3 is 14 residues long. CDR1 is SGHRS and CDR2 is YFSETQ in the germline V gene.

This chain joins TRBV27 and TRBJ2-1; possibly TRBD2 for D (6 bases). Trimming stripped 0 bases from V and 6 bases from J, with 12 bases between. Germline assignment: CDR1 MNHEY and CDR2 SMNVEV (reference sequence). The CDR3 runs to 15 residues. Written as DNA, the CDR3 is TGTGCCAGCAGTTTATCCGGCGGGGCCCGCAATGAGCAGTTCTTC. Its protein is CASSLSGGARNEQFF.

The chain links TRBV27 to TRBJ2-7, with 8 nucleotides matching TRBD2. Germline trimming cut 6 bases from V and 4 bases from J; bases unmatched to any gene: 8. The germline V gene has CDR1 MNHEY and CDR2 SMNVEV (reference sequence). The CDR3 is made up of 14 amino acids. As DNA, the CDR3 is TGTGCCAGCAGACGAGCGGGGGCAAGGTACGAGCAGTACTTC. Its translation is CASRRAGARYEQYF.

The rearrangement links TRBV28 to TRBJ1-1; possibly TRBD1 for D (5 bases). The length of the CDR3 is 14 residues. Germline CDR1 reads MDHEN; CDR2 reads SYDVKM. The V end lost 0 bases, the J end lost 4 bases, and 9 bases lay between the germline ends. CDR3 bases: TGTGCCAGCAGTTTATGGGGGGGAGGCACTGAAGCTTTCTTT. This gives the protein CASSLWGGGTEAFF.

The CDR3: CAISEAASGSPNGKNIQYF. CDR3 nucleotide sequence: TGTGCCATCAGTGAGGCCGCTAGCGGGAGCCCAAATGGCAAAAACATTCAGTACTTC. The chain uses TRBV10-3 and TRBJ2-4, with 10 bases aligning to TRBD2. Germline trimming cut 2 bases from V and 3 bases from J; bases unmatched to any gene: 13. Germline CDR1 reads ENHRY; CDR2 reads SYGVKD. This CDR3 has 19 residues.

This chain joins TRBV5-4 and TRBJ2-1, with TRBD1 matching 12 bases. V lost 0 bases to trimming and J lost 7 bases; unmatched junction nucleotides: 5. The CDR3 totals 16 residues. Germline V CDR1 and CDR2: SGHNT, YYREEE (reference sequence). CDR3 in DNA: TGTGCCAGCAGCTTGGCCGGGGGACAGGGGGCGAATGAGCAGTTCTTC. This sequence encodes CASSLAGGQGANEQFF.

The chain employs TRBV6-5 and TRBJ1-5, with 9 bases aligning to TRBD1. CDR3 length: 15 residues. V trimming: 5 bases; J trimming: 4 bases; junction bases outside the gene matches: 6. Germline CDR1 MNHEY, CDR2 SVGAGI. For the CDR3, the DNA is TGTGCCAGCAGTACCTACAGGGGGCCAAATCAGCCCCAGCATTTT. It encodes CASSTYRGPNQPQHF.

The chain carries TRBV4-2 and TRBJ2-2; TRBD2 aligns across 7 bases. With V trimmed by 0 bases and J by 7 bases, 5 bases remained unmatched. Germline V gene data show CDR1 as LGHNA and CDR2 as YNFKEQ. The CDR3 contains 15 residues. The CDR3 loop reads CASSQEAGRNGELFF. In DNA, the CDR3 is TGTGCCAGCAGCCAAGAAGCGGGACGTAACGGGGAGCTGTTTTTT.

V usage is TRBV29-1 and J usage is TRBJ2-7, with 9 bases that match TRBD2. The trim removed 4 bases at V and 1 base at J, leaving 8 bases unmatched. Germline CDR1 and CDR2: SQVTM and ANQGSEA. The CDR3 extends over 15 amino acids. The CDR3 DNA follows: TGCAGCGTTGCCTCCGGAACTAGCGGGTCCTACGAGCAGTACTTC. It translates to CSVASGTSGSYEQYF.